The clone carrying this T cell receptor beta chain was observed once. Its target is unknown. The sample originates from a study of T cell responses to AZD1222 COVID-19 vaccine. Whole-study findings and limits: Variant regions that are unmutated are reportedly the target of nearly half of spike-specific TCRs. Among AZD1222 vaccinees, only 5 to 7 were seropositive at baseline. Dominant CD4 TCR responses targeted spike regions 160-218 and 743-854. Donors were chiefly white British, with a greater number of females, and clonal diversity was perhaps underestimated.

The germline CDR1 and CDR2 sequences are SEHNR and FQNEAQ (reference sequence). Trimming removed 5 bases from V and 11 bases from J, with 18 bases in between. This CDR3 is 13 amino acids long. Clones were sequenced by immunoSEQ multiplex PCR, and TCRdb holds only the in-frame ones, with some missing. The table lists roughly 97,000 clones, 88% of them singletons. The specimen was peripheral blood, collected on day 0 of AZD1222 vaccination. The rearrangement links TRBV7-9 to TRBJ1-1; TRBD1 is a possible D gene (5 bases). This clonotype was obtained from an adult in good health. CDR3 sequence reads: CASSEHEPGGAFF. CDR3 bases: TGTGCCAGCAGCGAACACGAACCCGGGGGTGCTTTCTTT.